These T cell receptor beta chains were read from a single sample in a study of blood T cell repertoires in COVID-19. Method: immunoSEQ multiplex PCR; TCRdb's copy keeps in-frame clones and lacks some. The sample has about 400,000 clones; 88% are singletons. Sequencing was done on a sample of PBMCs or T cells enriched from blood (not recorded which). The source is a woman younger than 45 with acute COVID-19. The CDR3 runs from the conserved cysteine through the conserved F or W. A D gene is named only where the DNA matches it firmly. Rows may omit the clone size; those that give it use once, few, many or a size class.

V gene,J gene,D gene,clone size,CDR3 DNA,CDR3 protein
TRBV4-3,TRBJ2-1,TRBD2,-,TGCGCCAGCAGCCAGCGAGCGGGGGGGATGGATGAGCAGTTCTTC,CASSQRAGGMDEQFF
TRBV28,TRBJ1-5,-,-,TGTGCCAGCAGTTTAGGGGGGCGCGGGAGTCAGCCCCAGCATTTT,CASSLGGRGSQPQHF
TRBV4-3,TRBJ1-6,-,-,TGCGCCAGCAGCCAAGAACAGCAACTTTCACCCCTCCACTTT,CASSQEQQLSPLHF
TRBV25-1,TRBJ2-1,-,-,TGTGCCAGCAGTGGCCGGGGTGAGCAGTTCTTC,CASSGRGEQFF
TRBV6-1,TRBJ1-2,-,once,TGTGCCAGCAGTGAAGCGTTAGGGGACTATGGCTACACCTTC,CASSEALGDYGYTF
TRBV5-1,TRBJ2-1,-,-,TGCGCCAGCAGCTTGGCCCCCCCCAACAATGAGCAGTTCTTC,CASSLAPPNNEQFF
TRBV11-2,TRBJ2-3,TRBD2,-,TGTGCCAGCAGCTCGAGGACTAGCGGCACAGATACGCAGTATTTT,CASSSRTSGTDTQYF
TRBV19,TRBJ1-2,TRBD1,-,TGTGCCAGTACCCCGGGACAGGGTACTAACTATGGCTACACCTTC,CASTPGQGTNYGYTF
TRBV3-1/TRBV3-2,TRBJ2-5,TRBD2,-,TGTGCCAGCAGCCAAGGTAAGCGGGGGGCGCAAGAGACCCAGTACTTC,CASSQGKRGAQETQYF
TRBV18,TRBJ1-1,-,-,TGTGCCAGCTCACCCTTCGGGTCGAACACTGAAGCTTTCTTT,CASSPFGSNTEAFF
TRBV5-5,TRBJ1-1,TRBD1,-,TGTGCCAGCAGCTTGGAAGGGGGCCCTGAAGCTTTCTTT,CASSLEGGPEAFF
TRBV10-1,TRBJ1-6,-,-,TGCGCCAGCAGTGAGTCTGGACAGAATTCACCCCTCCACTTT,CASSESGQNSPLHF
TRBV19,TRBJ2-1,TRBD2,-,TGTGCCAGTAGTATTGGGGTCGCAACTAGCGGGGGGGCCCGGAATGAGCAGTTCTTC,CASSIGVATSGGARNEQFF
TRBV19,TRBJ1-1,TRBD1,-,TGTGCCAGTAGTACCCCGGGACAGGGGGGCACTGAAGCTTTCTTT,CASSTPGQGGTEAFF
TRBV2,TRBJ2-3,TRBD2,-,TGTGCCAGCAAAATGGGACTAGCGGGGGGGGATGCGCAGTATTTT,CASKMGLAGGDAQYF
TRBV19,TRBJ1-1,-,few,TGTGCCAGTAGGTCACAGACGAACACTGAAGCTTTCTTT,CASRSQTNTEAFF
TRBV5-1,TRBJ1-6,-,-,TGCGCCAGCAGCTTGGAAGCCCCCCTATCACCCCTCCACTTT,CASSLEAPLSPLHF
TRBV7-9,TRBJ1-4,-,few,TGTGCCAGCAGCTTAGACTCAAGCAATAATGAAAAACTGTTTTTT,CASSLDSSNNEKLFF
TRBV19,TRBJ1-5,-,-,TGTGCCAGTCAACCACAGGGTGGGGGCGCTCAGCCCCAGCATTTT,CASQPQGGGAQPQHF
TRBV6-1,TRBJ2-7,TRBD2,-,TGTGCCAGCAGTGAAGCATGGGGGGGGAAATACGAGCAGTACTTC,CASSEAWGGKYEQYF
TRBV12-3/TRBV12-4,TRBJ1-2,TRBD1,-,TGTGCCAGCAGTCAACAGGGGTGGGATGGCTACACCTTC,CASSQQGWDGYTF
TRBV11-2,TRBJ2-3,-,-,TGTGCCAGCAGCTTTGCGACAGATACGCAGTATTTT,CASSFATDTQYF
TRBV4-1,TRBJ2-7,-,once,TGCGCCAGCAGCCAAGACTGGGCGCCCGCCTCCTACGAGCAGTACTTC,CASSQDWAPASYEQYF
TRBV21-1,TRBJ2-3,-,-,TGTGCCAGCAGCAAAGCGGGACTAGGTACAGATACGCAGTATTTT,CASSKAGLGTDTQYF
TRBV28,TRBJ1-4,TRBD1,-,TGTGCCAGCCAGACAGGGGGCAGTGAAAAACTGTTTTTT,CASQTGGSEKLFF
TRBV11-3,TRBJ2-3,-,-,TGTGCCAGCAGCGAGGGCGGAAGCACAGATACGCAGTATTTT,CASSEGGSTDTQYF
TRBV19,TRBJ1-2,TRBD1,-,TGTGCCAGTAGTATCCAGGGGGCAGGAGGCTACACCTTC,CASSIQGAGGYTF
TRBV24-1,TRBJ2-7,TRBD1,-,TGTGCCACCAGTGATTTAAGACAGGGTCCCACGGTGCCCTACGAGCAGTACTTC,CATSDLRQGPTVPYEQYF
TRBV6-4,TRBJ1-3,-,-,TGTGCCAGCAGTGACTACAGGGCTTCCACCTCGAGCTCTGGAAACACCATATATTTT,CASSDYRASTSSSGNTIYF
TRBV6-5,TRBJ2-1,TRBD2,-,TGTGCCAGCAGTTATTCGGGGGGGCTAAGCAATGAGCAGTTCTTC,CASSYSGGLSNEQFF
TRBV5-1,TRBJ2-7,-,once,TGCGCCAGCAGCTTGGGCGGCGGCGGCTCCTACGAGCAGTACTTC,CASSLGGGGSYEQYF
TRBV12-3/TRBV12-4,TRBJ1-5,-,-,TGTGCCAGCAGTTTTGGGGGCGCCCAGCATTTT,CASSFGGAQHF
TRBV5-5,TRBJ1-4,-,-,TGTGCCAGCAGCTTGACAGGGACAACTAATGAAAAACTGTTTTTT,CASSLTGTTNEKLFF
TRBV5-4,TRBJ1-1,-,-,TGTGCCAGCAGCTTCGATGGTTACAGTGAAGCTTTCTTT,CASSFDGYSEAFF
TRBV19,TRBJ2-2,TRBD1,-,TGTGCCAGTCGGATACGGGACAGCTCCAACACCGGGGAGCTGTTTTTT,CASRIRDSSNTGELFF
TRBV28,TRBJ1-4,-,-,TGTGCCAGCAGTTCACCGCCCCGGGGTTTGGGTGAAAAACTGTTTTTT,CASSSPPRGLGEKLFF
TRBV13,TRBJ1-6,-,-,TGTGCCAGCAGCTTAGGTCAACAGTATTCACCCCTCCACTTT,CASSLGQQYSPLHF
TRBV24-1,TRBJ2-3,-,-,TGTGCCACCAGTGATCCCCAGGGGAGGGGAGCAGGTTCAGATACGCAGTATTTT,CATSDPQGRGAGSDTQYF
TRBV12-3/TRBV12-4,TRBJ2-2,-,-,TGTGCCAGCAGTTTTAAGGGGACCGGGGAGCTGTTTTTT,CASSFKGTGELFF
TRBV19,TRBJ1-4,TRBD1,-,TGTGCCAGTAGTATCTACACAGGGGTACCGAATGAAAAACTGTTTTTT,CASSIYTGVPNEKLFF
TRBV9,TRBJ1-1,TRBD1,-,TGTGCCAGCAACGGACAACAGGGGAAGGTGGGCGCGGCTGAAGCTTTCTTT,CASNGQQGKVGAAEAFF
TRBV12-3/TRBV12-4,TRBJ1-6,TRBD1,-,TGTGCCAGCAGGGGACAGCAAAATTCACCCCTCCACTTT,CASRGQQNSPLHF
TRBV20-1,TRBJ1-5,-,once,TGCAGTGCTAGTCCGGGACTGAGTTTTAATCAGCCCCAGCATTTT,CSASPGLSFNQPQHF
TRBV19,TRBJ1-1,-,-,TGTGCCAGTAGTATGGAGGGCCAGGGAAGCACTGAAGCTTTCTTT,CASSMEGQGSTEAFF
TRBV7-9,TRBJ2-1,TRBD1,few,TGTGCCAGCAGCCCCTTCCGGACAGGGGGCGCGGACAATGAGCAGTTCTTC,CASSPFRTGGADNEQFF